These 24 T cell receptor beta chains share one sample of origin, sequenced in a study of shared clonotypes between healthy human individuals. The data were produced by immunoSEQ multiplex PCR, yet TCRdb's version contains in-frame clones alone and is incomplete. The sample consists of around 2.3 million clones, more than 90% of them appearing once. Sequencing was carried out using naive CD4+ T cells sorted from blood. Subset given: CD45RA+ positively selected. These receptor sequences come from a man aged 18 to 29 in good health.

The rearrangement uses TRBV27 and TRBJ2-3; tentative D call: TRBD2 (6 bases). V lost 4 bases, J lost 5 bases, and 16 bases lay in between. This CDR3 spans 15 amino acids. In germline, CDR1 is MNHEY, CDR2 SMNVEV (reference sequence). The CDR3 region is CASSSQGGPVDTQYF. The CDR3 DNA follows: TGTGCCAGCAGTTCCCAAGGAGGGCCGGTAGATACGCAGTATTTT.

This chain uses TRBV7-2 with TRBJ1-2, with D unresolved. Looked up from germline, CDR1 is SGHTA and CDR2 is FQGNSA. Trimming left V 5 bases short and J 4 bases short, with 17 bases between. The CDR3 is 15 amino acids. CDR3 coding DNA: TGTGCCAGCAGCGCCCACGTTTCTTCGGGCTATGGCTACACCTTC. It encodes CASSAHVSSGYGYTF.

The V call is TRBV30, the J call TRBJ1-3, with TRBD1 as a possible D gene (5 bases). Between the trimmed V and J ends, which lost 7 bases and 4 bases, there was a span of 11 bases. The CDR3 is 12 amino acids. Germline loops: CDR1 GTSNPN, CDR2 SVGIG (reference sequence). CDR3 DNA: TGTGCCTTCCGACAGTCGGGAAACACCATATATTTT. Encoded protein: CAFRQSGNTIYF.

The rearrangement joins TRBV5-1 to TRBJ2-1, with D hard to call. V gave up 1 base and J gave up 6 bases, with 14 bases separating them. Per germline, CDR1 SGHRS and CDR2 YFSETQ. There are 15 residues in the CDR3. Here the CDR3 reads CASSLQTVEFNEQFF. CDR3 nucleotides: TGCGCCAGCAGCTTGCAGACTGTGGAGTTCAATGAGCAGTTCTTC.

This rearrangement joins TRBV18 to TRBJ2-5; D ambiguous. V lost 2 bases and J lost 1, with 11 bases in between. The germline gives CDR1 KGHSH, CDR2 LQKENI. This CDR3 spans 15 amino acids. CDR3 in DNA: TGTGCCAGCTCACCAACGCTAGGTACCCAAGAGACCCAGTACTTC. It specifies CASSPTLGTQETQYF.

The chain combines TRBV7-9 with TRBJ2-1; weak D call: TRBD2 (5 bases). The V gene's germline CDR1 is SEHNR and CDR2 FQNEAQ (reference sequence). Between the trimmed V and J ends, which lost 0 bases and 4 bases, there was a span of 16 bases. CDR3 length: 17 residues. CDR3 protein: CASSLAIGLGAYNEQFF. The CDR3 DNA reads as TGTGCCAGCAGCTTAGCGATCGGACTCGGCGCATACAATGAGCAGTTCTTC.

Regarding this clone: One base away lies a much larger clone, so this may be a sequencing read error. Other DNA sequences in this sample translate to the same CDR3. The chain joins TRBV9 to TRBJ2-6; D unclear. This CDR3 has 15 residues. CDR1 SGDLS and CDR2 YYNGEE come from the germline V gene. V lost 0 bases to trimming and J lost 1 base, with 5 bases between them. DNA for the CDR3: TGTGCCAGCAGCGTAGCAGTGTCTGGGGCCAACGTCCTGACTTTC. Protein product: CASSVAVSGANVLTF.

Of note for this clone: This CDR3 is also generated by other DNA sequences in the sample. V usage is TRBV18 and J usage is TRBJ1-1; D remains unclear. Germline V gives CDR1 KGHSH, CDR2 LQKENI. CDR3 length equals 13 residues. V lost 2 bases, J lost 0 bases, and 4 bases lay in between. The CDR3 sequence: CASSPDLNTEAFF. DNA of the CDR3: TGTGCCAGCTCACCAGATTTGAACACTGAAGCTTTCTTT. Together with reference TRBV18 and TRBJ1-1, the CDR3 gives the full variable domain: NAGVMQNPRHLVRRRGQEARLRCSPMKGHSHVYWYRQLPEEGLKFMVYLQKENIIDESGMPKERFSAEFPKEGPSILRIQQVVRGDSAAYFCASSPDLNTEAFFGQGTRLTVV.

The rearrangement links TRBV7-2 to TRBJ2-2; D is undetermined. V lost 8 bases and J 0 bases, leaving 7 bases between the germline ends. The V gene's germline CDR1 is SGHTA and CDR2 FQGNSA. This CDR3 spans 13 amino acids. The CDR3: CASRFANTGELFF. Here the CDR3 DNA reads TGTGCCAGCCGGTTCGCGAACACCGGGGAGCTGTTTTTT.

This clone showed up just once. The CDR3: CASTPEAGIVGYSPLHF. Written as DNA, the CDR3 is TGTGCCAGCACCCCGGAGGCAGGGATTGTGGGTTATTCACCCCTCCACTTT. The chain has TRBV28 and TRBJ1-6; D is possibly TRBD1 (5 bases). The CDR3 covers 17 residues. Trimming pared 7 bases from V and 8 bases from J, leaving 24 bases between. Germline CDR1 reads MDHEN; CDR2 reads SYDVKM.

This sequence joins TRBV6-5 and TRBJ1-1; D not certain. This CDR3 comprises 14 residues. V dropped 0 bases and J dropped 7 bases, with 12 bases sitting between them. Germline CDR1 reads MNHEY; CDR2 reads SVGAGI. CDR3 sequence (DNA): TGTGCCAGCAGTTACTCCTCCCTCCGGCTTGAAGCTTTCTTT. This encodes CASSYSSLRLEAFF.

V is TRBV7-3 and J is TRBJ2-2; 7 nucleotides match TRBD1. Germline V gives CDR1 SGHTA, CDR2 FQGTGA. Trimming at V came to 5 bases and at J to 0 bases, leaving 9 bases not matched to a gene. CDR3 size: 17 residues. The DNA of the CDR3 is TGTGCCAGCAGCGCCCCAACAGGGGCCGCGAACACCGGGGAGCTGTTTTTT. The encoded protein is CASSAPTGAANTGELFF.

V is TRBV5-6 and J is TRBJ2-7; 7 bases align to TRBD1. The CDR3 runs to 16 residues. The germline V gene encodes CDR1 SGHDT and CDR2 YYEEEE. The V gene end was trimmed by 3 bases and the J gene end by 4 bases; junction bases not matched to a gene: 13. The CDR3 sequence: CASSSIRQGSPYEQYF. CDR3 nucleotides: TGTGCCAGCAGCTCGATTAGACAGGGTTCACCTTACGAGCAGTACTTC. Filled out from reference TRBV5-6 and TRBJ2-7, the complete variable domain reads DAGVTQSPTHLIKTRGQQVTLRCSPKSGHDTVSWYQQALGQGPQFIFQYYEEEERQRGNFPDRFSGHQFPNYSSELNVNALLLGDSALYLCASSSIRQGSPYEQYFGPGTRLTVT.

This chain connects TRBV2 to TRBJ1-2; 7 bases agree with TRBD1. This CDR3 is built from 14 residues. With 3 bases clipped from V and 8 bases from J, the junction kept 9 bases outside the gene matches. Germline lookup yields CDR1 SNHLY and CDR2 FYNNEI. The CDR3 loop is CASSDTGQIKGYTF. The CDR3 coding sequence is TGTGCCAGCAGTGATACGGGACAGATAAAGGGCTACACCTTC.

The V gene is TRBV18, the J gene TRBJ1-5; the D is unclear. This CDR3 spans 14 amino acids. Trimming took off 2 bases at V and 6 bases at J, with 11 bases between the two ends. Germline CDR1 and CDR2: KGHSH and LQKENI. CDR3 amino acids: CASSPSFRGQPQHF. The CDR3 DNA sequence: TGTGCCAGCTCACCATCTTTTCGTGGTCAGCCCCAGCATTTT.

This chain links TRBV19 with TRBJ2-7, with 13 positions matching TRBD2. Looked up from germline, CDR1 is LNHDA and CDR2 is SQIVND (reference sequence). The trim removed 3 bases at V and 0 bases at J, leaving 5 bases unmatched. CDR3 length: 17 residues. In DNA, the CDR3 is TGTGCCAGTAGTATGGAGGGACTAGCGGGAAGCTCCTACGAGCAGTACTTC. Residues: CASSMEGLAGSSYEQYF.

This clone was seen a few times. V is TRBV2 and J is TRBJ2-7, with D perhaps matching TRBD1 (6 bases). Germline V gives CDR1 SNHLY, CDR2 FYNNEI. V was clipped by 7 bases and J by 0 bases, with 10 bases between them. The length of the CDR3 is 13 residues. The CDR3 sequence is CASNRQDSYEQYF. CDR3 nucleotide sequence: TGTGCCAGCAACAGACAGGACTCCTACGAGCAGTACTTC.

V usage is TRBV9 and J usage is TRBJ1-5; D is uncertain. The CDR3 has 15 residues. The germline V gene has CDR1 SGDLS and CDR2 YYNGEE. V lost 0 bases and J 7 bases, leaving 14 bases between the germline ends. CDR3: CASSVEGGKNQPQHF. For the CDR3, the DNA is TGTGCCAGCAGCGTAGAGGGAGGGAAGAACCAGCCCCAGCATTTT. The full variable domain, rest sourced from reference TRBV9 and TRBJ1-5, is DSGVTQTPKHLITATGQRVTLRCSPRSGDLSVYWYQQSLDQGLQFLIQYYNGEERAKGNILERFSAQQFPDLHSELNLSSLELGDSALYFCASSVEGGKNQPQHFGDGTRLSIL.

In DNA, the CDR3 is TGTGCCGCAAGTCCCGGGACTAGGCCGTACACAGATACGCAGTATTTT. Its protein product is CAASPGTRPYTDTQYF. The chain combines TRBV11-2 with TRBJ2-3; TRBD2 matches 8 bases. V was pared by 11 bases and J by 2 bases, with 15 bases of the junction left unmatched. In germline, CDR1 is SGHAT, CDR2 FQNNGV. The CDR3 extends over 16 amino acids.

This chain joins TRBV11-2 and TRBJ2-7; 8 nucleotides agree with TRBD1. Germline CDR1 is SGHAT and CDR2 is FQNNGV. There are 15 residues in the CDR3. Trimming took 1 base from V and 2 from J; bases not matched to a gene: 4. The CDR3 is CASSLVGTGPYEQYF. The CDR3, as DNA: TGTGCCAGCAGCTTAGTGGGGACAGGTCCCTACGAGCAGTACTTC. Supplemented by reference TRBV11-2 and TRBJ2-7, the full variable domain reads EAGVAQSPRYKIIEKRQSVAFWCNPISGHATLYWYQQILGQGPKLLIQFQNNGVVDDSQLPKDRFSAERLKGVDSTLKIQPAKLEDSAVYLCASSLVGTGPYEQYFGPGTRLTVT.

V usage is TRBV28 and J usage is TRBJ1-6, with 9 bases lining up with TRBD1. The CDR3 is 12 residues long. Germline trimming cut 10 bases from V and 10 bases from J; bases unmatched to any gene: 5. Germline V CDR1 and CDR2: MDHEN, SYDVKM. CDR3: CATGQGKSPLHF. The CDR3 bases are TGTGCCACCGGACAGGGGAAGTCACCCCTCCACTTT.

This chain connects TRBV29-1 to TRBJ2-2; possibly TRBD1 for D (7 bases). CDR1 and CDR2 (germline): SQVTM, ANQGSEA. The CDR3 spans 14 residues. Trimming took 6 bases from V and 5 from J, leaving 16 bases between them. The CDR3 loop is CSVAAGGKTGELFF. CDR3 sequence (DNA): TGCAGCGTAGCAGCAGGGGGGAAAACCGGGGAGCTGTTTTTT.

The genes are TRBV7-3 and TRBJ2-5, with 9 bases fitting TRBD1. Trimming took 6 bases from V and 5 from J; bases not matched to a gene: 19. Germline V gene lookup returns CDR1 SGHTA and CDR2 FQGTGA. The CDR3 is 18 amino acids. The CDR3, as DNA: TGTGCCAGCAGTCACACCCTGGGGACAGGGAGGAGTAGGGAGACCCAGTACTTC. Translation gives CASSHTLGTGRSRETQYF.

The genes are TRBV28 and TRBJ2-7, with TRBD1 identical over 8 bases. In germline, CDR1 is MDHEN, CDR2 SYDVKM. The CDR3 is made up of 18 amino acids. J was trimmed by 3 bases and V by 6 bases; bases with no gene match: 19. CDR3 sequence (DNA): TGTGCCAGCAGGCCCAGTGTGGACAGGGTAGTTACTTACTACGAGCAGTACTTC. Encoded protein: CASRPSVDRVVTYYEQYF.